Listed below are T cell receptor beta chains from one sample, sequenced in a study of HIV-infected patients and healthy controls. TCRdb re-called the 5' RACE reads with MiXCR, one entry per CDR3 protein. This table holds 55,000 to 70,000 distinct CDR3 sequences, roughly 19% found once. The sequencing sample was made of CD4+ T cells from blood. These receptors were obtained from a human donor in good health. CDR3s include the opening cysteine and the closing phenylalanine or tryptophan. The D gene is left open where the match is weak. A row's size may be missing; if present it is once, few, many or a size class.

clone_size	v_call	d_call	j_call	cdr3_aa	cdr3_nt
many	TRBV2	TRBD2	TRBJ2-5	CASQRGPNQETQYF	TGTGCCAGTCAGCGGGGACCCAACCAAGAGACCCAGTACTTC
many	TRBV6-5	TRBD1	TRBJ1-4	CASSRDRGEKLFF	TGTGCCAGCAGTCGGGACAGGGGTGAAAAACTGTTTTTT
few	TRBV11-2	.	TRBJ2-1	CASSFAREQFF	TGTGCCAGCAGCTTCGCCCGGGAGCAGTTCTTC
few	TRBV12-3/TRBV12-4	.	TRBJ1-6	CASSLNHNSPLHF	TGTGCCAGCAGTTTAAACCACAATTCACCCCTCCACTTT
.	TRBV4-1	.	TRBJ1-1	CASSQVRRTANTEAFF	TGCGCCAGCAGCCAAGTTCGTCGGACGGCGAACACTGAAGCTTTCTTT
.	TRBV11-3	TRBD2	TRBJ2-1	CASSSRLAGNNEQFF	TGTGCCAGCAGCTCCCGACTAGCGGGGAACAATGAGCAGTTCTTC
.	TRBV5-1	.	TRBJ2-1	CASSPLGPYNEQFF	TGCGCCAGCAGCCCGTTGGGGCCTTACAATGAGCAGTTCTTC
many	TRBV2	TRBD1	TRBJ1-5	CASTFWTGNQPQHF	TGTGCCAGCACTTTCTGGACAGGGAATCAGCCCCAGCATTTT
many	TRBV29-1	TRBD2	TRBJ2-1	CSVEHREGLNEQFF	TGCAGCGTTGAACACCGGGAGGGCCTCAATGAGCAGTTCTTC
few	TRBV11-3	TRBD2	TRBJ2-7	CASSGVASGSYEQYF	TGTGCCAGCAGCGGAGTGGCTAGCGGGAGCTACGAGCAGTACTTC
.	TRBV6-5	TRBD1	TRBJ1-1	CASSYSPQGGYEAFF	TGTGCCAGCAGTTACTCGCCACAGGGGGGATATGAGGCTTTCTTT
many	TRBV7-2	.	TRBJ1-5	CASSLGLTGDQPQHF	TGTGCCAGCAGCTTAGGACTAACGGGCGATCAGCCCCAGCATTTT
many	TRBV20-1	.	TRBJ1-1	CSARDLVAEAFF	TGCAGTGCTAGAGATTTGGTGGCTGAAGCTTTCTTT
.	TRBV15	TRBD1	TRBJ2-7	CATSSGTGQPYEQYF	TGTGCCACCAGCAGCGGGACAGGGCAACCCTACGAGCAGTACTTC
many	TRBV6-1	.	TRBJ2-5	CASSGPEETQYF	TGTGCCAGCAGTGGGCCGGAGGAGACCCAGTACTTC
many	TRBV7-9	.	TRBJ2-1	CASSQTSGEQFF	TGTGCCAGCAGCCAGACCTCCGGTGAGCAGTTCTTC
few	TRBV11-2	TRBD2	TRBJ2-3	CASSLRSAGGASTDTQYF	TGTGCCAGCAGCTTAAGGTCGGCGGGGGGGGCTAGCACAGATACGCAGTATTTT
many	TRBV7-3	.	TRBJ2-6	CASSLGSALANVLTF	TGTGCCAGCAGCTTAGGGTCAGCCTTGGCCAACGTCCTGACTTTC
few	TRBV7-9	.	TRBJ1-1	CASSPTSGYTEAFF	TGTGCCAGCAGCCCTACCTCAGGGTACACTGAAGCTTTCTTT
few	TRBV7-9	.	TRBJ1-5	CASSLGKDGHNQPQHF	TGTGCCAGCAGCTTAGGCAAAGACGGACACAATCAGCCCCAGCATTTT
.	TRBV6-2/TRBV6-3	.	TRBJ1-5	CASSYSHGWSNQPQHF	TGTGCCAGCAGTTACTCGCACGGGTGGAGCAATCAGCCCCAGCATTTT
.	TRBV18	TRBD1	TRBJ1-1	CASSPPRGQGYYTEAFF	TGTGCCAGCTCACCCCCCCGAGGACAGGGATACTACACTGAAGCTTTCTTT
.	TRBV24-1	.	TRBJ1-1	CATRGGQMNTEAFF	TGTGCCACCAGAGGAGGACAGATGAACACTGAAGCTTTCTTT
.	TRBV19	.	TRBJ1-5	CASSMWQIGDNQPQHF	TGTGCCAGTAGTATGTGGCAAATCGGAGACAATCAGCCCCAGCATTTT
.	TRBV7-2	.	TRBJ1-4	CASSLDGGNEKLFF	TGTGCCAGCAGCTTGGATGGGGGTAATGAAAAACTGTTTTTT
few	TRBV7-2	TRBD1	TRBJ2-3	CASSDRAPSTDTQYF	TGTGCCAGCAGCGACAGGGCCCCTTCTACAGATACGCAGTATTTT
few	TRBV10-3	.	TRBJ2-2	CAIGGGSSTGELFF	TGTGCCATCGGTGGGGGTAGCTCAACCGGGGAGCTGTTTTTT
many	TRBV4-2	TRBD2	TRBJ2-1	CASSQGVSRGSIDEQFF	TGTGCCAGCAGCCAAGGGGTCTCTCGCGGGAGTATAGATGAGCAGTTCTTC
many	TRBV7-2	.	TRBJ1-4	CASSFSGVGKLFF	TGTGCCAGCAGCTTTAGCGGGGTAGGAAAACTGTTTTTT
.	TRBV7-9	TRBD1	TRBJ2-3	CASSRQGSGSTDTQYF	TGTGCCAGCAGCAGACAGGGGAGCGGGAGCACAGATACGCAGTATTTT
few	TRBV29-1	TRBD1	TRBJ2-1	CSVKTGGSYNEQFF	TGCAGCGTTAAGACAGGGGGCTCCTACAATGAGCAGTTCTTC
.	TRBV12-3/TRBV12-4	.	TRBJ1-5	CASSQQGFQPQHF	TGTGCCAGCAGCCAACAGGGCTTTCAGCCCCAGCATTTT
.	TRBV18	.	TRBJ2-7	CASSPAVIGRYEQYF	TGTGCCAGCTCACCCGCAGTTATCGGTCGCTACGAGCAGTACTTC
many	TRBV12-3/TRBV12-4	.	TRBJ1-5	CASSVPNQPQHF	TGTGCCAGCAGTGTTCCAAATCAGCCCCAGCATTTT
.	TRBV3-1	.	TRBJ2-4	CASSPERRRGNIQYF	TGTGCCAGCAGCCCCGAGCGGAGACGGGGAAACATTCAGTACTTC
many	TRBV4-1	.	TRBJ2-7	CASSQEGQSFIVPEQYF	TGCGCCAGCAGCCAGGAAGGACAAAGCTTCATCGTCCCGGAGCAGTACTTC
many	TRBV7-2	.	TRBJ2-3	CASSFARADTQYF	TGTGCCAGCAGCTTTGCTAGGGCAGATACGCAGTATTTT
many	TRBV7-3	TRBD1	TRBJ2-1	CASSLRGLEGTGGNEQFF	TGTGCCAGCAGCTTAAGGGGACTGGAGGGGACAGGGGGCAATGAGCAGTTCTTC
many	TRBV20-1	.	TRBJ1-2	CSASRNYGYTF	TGCAGTGCTAGCAGGAACTATGGCTACACCTTC
.	TRBV6-1	.	TRBJ2-3	CASSDRGPTDTQYF	TGTGCCAGCAGTGACAGGGGCCCCACAGATACGCAGTATTTT
few	TRBV9	.	TRBJ2-3	CASNKAGLTDTQYF	TGTGCCAGCAACAAGGCGGGACTTACAGATACGCAGTATTTT
few	TRBV6-5	.	TRBJ1-4	CASSGTRGEKLFF	TGTGCCAGTTCCGGGACCAGGGGTGAAAAACTGTTTTTT